A single T cell receptor (beta chain) is shown here with its context. Antigen specificity is unknown. The CDR3 runs to 12 residues. Trimming stripped 3 bases from V and 6 bases from J, with 5 bases between. The germline CDR1 and CDR2 sequences are LNHDA and SQIVND (reference sequence). Time point indicated: cycle 4 day 1 (C4D1), after six to seven weeks of nivolumab. There was relapse after autologous stem cell transplantation in every patient, and there was variation in brentuximab vedotin exposure. CD4+ T cells were purified from thawed PBMCs by magnetic negative selection. These data come from a study of PD-1 blockade in classical Hodgkin lymphoma. Clones were sequenced by immunoSEQ multiplex PCR, and TCRdb holds only the in-frame ones, with some missing. The sample comprises tens of thousands of clones, around 68% of which are singletons, and 1.2% rests with the top ten. Whole-study findings and limits: The diversity seen at baseline in complete responders resembled that of newly diagnosed patients. A significant rise in TCR diversity was seen by C4D1 for CD4+ cells but not for CD8+ cells. Exclusion was applied to patients who started nivolumab under 1 year after ASCT. Whatever underlies the repertoire differences (possibly disease activity or prior therapy) remains undefined.

The genes are TRBV19 and TRBJ1-4; D is uncertain. This receptor was taken from a human donor with classical Hodgkin lymphoma. Sequenced here: CD4+ T cells from blood, sampled before the fourth cycle of nivolumab. CDR3 residues: CASSIWDEKLFF. The CDR3 DNA reads TGTGCCAGTAGTATCTGGGATGAAAAACTGTTTTTT.